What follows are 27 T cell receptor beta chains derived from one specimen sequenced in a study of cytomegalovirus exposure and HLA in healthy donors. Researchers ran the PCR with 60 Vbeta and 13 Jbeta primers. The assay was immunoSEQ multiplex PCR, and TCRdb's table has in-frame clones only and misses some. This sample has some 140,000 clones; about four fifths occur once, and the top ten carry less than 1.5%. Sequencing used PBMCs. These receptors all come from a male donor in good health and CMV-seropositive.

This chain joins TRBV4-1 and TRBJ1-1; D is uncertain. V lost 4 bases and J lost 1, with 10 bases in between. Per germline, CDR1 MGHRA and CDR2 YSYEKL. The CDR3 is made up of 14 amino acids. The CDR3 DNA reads TGCGCCAGCAGCCGAACTCCAGGGAACACTGAAGCTTTCTTT. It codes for CASSRTPGNTEAFF.

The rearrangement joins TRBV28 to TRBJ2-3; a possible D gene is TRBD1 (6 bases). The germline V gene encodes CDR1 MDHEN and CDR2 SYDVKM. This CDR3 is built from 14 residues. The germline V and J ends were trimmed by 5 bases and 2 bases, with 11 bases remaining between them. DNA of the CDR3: TGTGCCAGCAGTGTGACAGGACTCACAGATACGCAGTATTTT. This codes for CASSVTGLTDTQYF. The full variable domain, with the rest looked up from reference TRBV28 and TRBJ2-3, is DVKVTQSSRYLVKRTGEKVFLECVQDMDHENMFWYRQDPGLGLRLIYFSYDVKMKEKGDIPEGYSVSREKKERFSLILESASTNQTSMYLCASSVTGLTDTQYFGPGTRLTVL.

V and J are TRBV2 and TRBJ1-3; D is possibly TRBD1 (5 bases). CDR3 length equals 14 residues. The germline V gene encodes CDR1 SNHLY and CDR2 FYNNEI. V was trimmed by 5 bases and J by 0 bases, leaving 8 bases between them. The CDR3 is CASSKTGSGNTIYF. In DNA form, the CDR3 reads TGTGCCAGCAGTAAAACAGGCTCTGGAAACACCATATATTTT.

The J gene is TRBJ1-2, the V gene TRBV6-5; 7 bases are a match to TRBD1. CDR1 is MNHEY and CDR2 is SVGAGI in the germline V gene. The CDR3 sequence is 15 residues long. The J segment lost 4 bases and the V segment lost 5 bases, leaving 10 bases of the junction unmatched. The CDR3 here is CASSTTGDRIYGYTF. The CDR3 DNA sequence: TGTGCCAGCAGTACAACAGGGGATCGCATCTATGGCTACACCTTC.

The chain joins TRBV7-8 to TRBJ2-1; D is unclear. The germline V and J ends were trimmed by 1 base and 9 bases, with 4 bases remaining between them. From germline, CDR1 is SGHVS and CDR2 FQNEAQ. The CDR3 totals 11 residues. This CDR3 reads CASSLGVEQFF. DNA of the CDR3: TGTGCCAGCAGCTTAGGCGTTGAGCAGTTCTTC.

The CDR3 DNA sequence: TGTGCCAGCAGGAGACCGGACAGGGCCTACGAGCAGTACTTC. Its protein is CASRRPDRAYEQYF. The gene calls are TRBV6-5 and TRBJ2-7; TRBD1 agrees at 8 bases. CDR1 and CDR2 from the germline V gene are MNHEY and SVGAGI. The length of the CDR3 is 14 residues. Unmatched junction bases numbered 6, after V lost 6 bases and J lost 2 bases.

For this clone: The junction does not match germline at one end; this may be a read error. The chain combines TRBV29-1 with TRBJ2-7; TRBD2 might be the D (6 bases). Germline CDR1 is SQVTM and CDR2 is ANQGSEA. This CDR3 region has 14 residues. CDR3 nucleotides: TGCAGCGCTCGGGACTCCCTCCACGGGGTTGGTCCCATCTTC. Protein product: CSARDSLHGVGPIF.

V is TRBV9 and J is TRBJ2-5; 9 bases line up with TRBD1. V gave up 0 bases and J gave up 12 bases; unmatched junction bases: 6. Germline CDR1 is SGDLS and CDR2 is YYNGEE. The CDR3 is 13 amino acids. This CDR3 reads CASSVGGTGIEYF. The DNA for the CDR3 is TGTGCCAGCAGCGTAGGGGGGACAGGGATTGAGTACTTC.

The CDR3 reads CASSLDYYYEQYF. Here the CDR3 DNA reads TGTGCCAGCAGTCTCGACTATTACTACGAGCAGTACTTC. The chain links TRBV6-1 to TRBJ2-7; the D gene is possibly TRBD2 (5 bases). CDR1 and CDR2 (germline): MNHNS, SASEGT. CDR3 length: 13 amino acids. Trimming removed 5 bases at V and 3 bases at J, with 11 bases between.

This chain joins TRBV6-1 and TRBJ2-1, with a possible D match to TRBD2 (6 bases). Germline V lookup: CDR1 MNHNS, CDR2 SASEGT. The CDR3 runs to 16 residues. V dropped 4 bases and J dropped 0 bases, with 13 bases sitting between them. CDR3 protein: CASSVRGLSSYNEQFF. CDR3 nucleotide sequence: TGTGCCAGCAGTGTTAGGGGACTTAGCTCCTACAATGAGCAGTTCTTC.

This CDR3 is CAISPGQANYGYTF. CDR3 coding DNA: TGTGCCATCAGTCCGGGACAGGCGAACTATGGCTACACCTTC. This chain connects TRBV10-3 to TRBJ1-2, with 8 bases aligning to TRBD1. Germline V lookup: CDR1 ENHRY, CDR2 SYGVKD. The CDR3 contains 14 residues. The trim removed 5 bases at V and 2 bases at J, leaving 4 bases unmatched.

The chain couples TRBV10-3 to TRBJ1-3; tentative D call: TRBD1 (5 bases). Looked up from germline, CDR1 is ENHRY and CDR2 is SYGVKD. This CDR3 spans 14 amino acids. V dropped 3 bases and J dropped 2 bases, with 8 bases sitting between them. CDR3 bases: TGTGCCATCAGTGAAATAGGGGCTGGAAACACCATATATTTT. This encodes CAISEIGAGNTIYF.

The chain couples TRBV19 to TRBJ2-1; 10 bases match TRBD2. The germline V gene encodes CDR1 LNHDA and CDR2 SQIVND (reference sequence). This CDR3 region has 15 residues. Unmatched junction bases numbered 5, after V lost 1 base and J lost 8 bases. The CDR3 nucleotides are TGTGCCAGTAGTATAGTCCTAGCGGGGGTCTATGAGCAGTTCTTC. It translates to CASSIVLAGVYEQFF.

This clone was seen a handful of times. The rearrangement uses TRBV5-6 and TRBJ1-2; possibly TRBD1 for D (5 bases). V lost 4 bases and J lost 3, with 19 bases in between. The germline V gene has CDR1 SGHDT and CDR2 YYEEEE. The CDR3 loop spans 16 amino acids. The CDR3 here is CASSITLRGTDYGYTF. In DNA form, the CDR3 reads TGTGCCAGCAGCATCACCCTGCGGGGGACGGACTATGGCTACACCTTC.

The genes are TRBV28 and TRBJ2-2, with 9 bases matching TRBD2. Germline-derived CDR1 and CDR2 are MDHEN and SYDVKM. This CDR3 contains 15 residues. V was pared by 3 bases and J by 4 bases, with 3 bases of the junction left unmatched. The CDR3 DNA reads TGTGCCAGCAGTTTTAGACTAGCGGTCACCGGGGAGCTGTTTTTT. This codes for CASSFRLAVTGELFF.

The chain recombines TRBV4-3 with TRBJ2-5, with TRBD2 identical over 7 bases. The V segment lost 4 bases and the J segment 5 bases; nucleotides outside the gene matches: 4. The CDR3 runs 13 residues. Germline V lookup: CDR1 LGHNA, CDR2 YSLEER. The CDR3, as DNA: TGCGCCAGCAGCCCCGGGGAGGGCGAGACCCAGTACTTC. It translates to CASSPGEGETQYF.

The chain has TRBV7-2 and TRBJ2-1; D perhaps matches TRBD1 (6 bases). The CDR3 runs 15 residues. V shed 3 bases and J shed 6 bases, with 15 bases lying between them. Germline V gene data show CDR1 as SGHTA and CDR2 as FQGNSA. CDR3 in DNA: TGTGCCAGCAGCTTTGGGGGCGCCCACGGCAATGAGCAGTTCTTC. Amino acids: CASSFGGAHGNEQFF.

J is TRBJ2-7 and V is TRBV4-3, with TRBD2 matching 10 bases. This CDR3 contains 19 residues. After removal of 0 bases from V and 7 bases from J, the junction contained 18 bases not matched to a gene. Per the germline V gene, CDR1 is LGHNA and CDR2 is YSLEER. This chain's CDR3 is CASSQDPTRMGLAGVEQYF. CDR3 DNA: TGCGCCAGCAGCCAAGATCCAACCAGAATGGGGCTAGCGGGAGTGGAGCAGTACTTC.

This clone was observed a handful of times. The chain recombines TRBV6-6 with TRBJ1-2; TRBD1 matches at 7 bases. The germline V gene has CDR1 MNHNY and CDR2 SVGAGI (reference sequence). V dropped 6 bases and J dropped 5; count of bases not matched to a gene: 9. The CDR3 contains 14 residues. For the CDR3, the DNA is TGTGCCAGCAGCTTTGGACAGGACCTTTATGGCTACACCTTC. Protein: CASSFGQDLYGYTF.

The DNA of the CDR3 is TGTGCCAGCCAAGGAGGTGACCTCTACGAGCAGTACTTC. Translation: CASQGGDLYEQYF. The rearrangement uses TRBV7-2 and TRBJ2-7; D is perhaps TRBD2 (5 bases). CDR1 and CDR2 (germline): SGHTA, FQGNSA. The CDR3 contains 13 residues. The germline V and J ends were trimmed by 8 bases and 3 bases, with 14 bases remaining between them.

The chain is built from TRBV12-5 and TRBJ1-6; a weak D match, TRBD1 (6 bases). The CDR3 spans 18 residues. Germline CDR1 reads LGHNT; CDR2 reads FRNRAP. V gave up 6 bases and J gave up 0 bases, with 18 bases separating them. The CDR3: CASGERGGLSSYNSPLHF. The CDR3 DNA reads TGTGCTAGTGGCGAAAGGGGGGGGCTGAGCTCCTATAATTCACCCCTCCACTTT.

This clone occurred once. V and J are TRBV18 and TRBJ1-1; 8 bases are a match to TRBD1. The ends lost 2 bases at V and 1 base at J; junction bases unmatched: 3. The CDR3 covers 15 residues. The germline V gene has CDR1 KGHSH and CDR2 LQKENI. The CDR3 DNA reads TGTGCCAGCTCACCAACCGGACAGGGGAACACTGAAGCTTTCTTT. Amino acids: CASSPTGQGNTEAFF.

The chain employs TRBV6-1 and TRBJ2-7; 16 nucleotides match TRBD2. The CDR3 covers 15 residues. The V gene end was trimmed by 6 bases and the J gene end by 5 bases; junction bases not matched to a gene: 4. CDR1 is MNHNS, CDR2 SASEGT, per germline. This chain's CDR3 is CASSGTSGGAHEQYF. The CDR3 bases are TGTGCCAGCAGCGGGACTAGCGGGGGGGCTCACGAGCAGTACTTC.

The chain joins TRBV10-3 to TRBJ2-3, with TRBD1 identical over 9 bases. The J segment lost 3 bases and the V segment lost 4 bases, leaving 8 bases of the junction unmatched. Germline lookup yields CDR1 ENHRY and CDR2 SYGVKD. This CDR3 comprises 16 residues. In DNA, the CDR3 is TGTGCCATCAGTGGGATCCGACAGGGGGTAACAGATACGCAGTATTTT. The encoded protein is CAISGIRQGVTDTQYF.

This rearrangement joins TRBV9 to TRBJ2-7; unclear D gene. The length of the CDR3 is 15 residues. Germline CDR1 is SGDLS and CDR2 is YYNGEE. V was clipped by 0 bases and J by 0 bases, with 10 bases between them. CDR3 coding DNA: TGTGCCAGCAGCGTAGATGGGTCTAGCTCCTACGAGCAGTACTTC. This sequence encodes CASSVDGSSSYEQYF.

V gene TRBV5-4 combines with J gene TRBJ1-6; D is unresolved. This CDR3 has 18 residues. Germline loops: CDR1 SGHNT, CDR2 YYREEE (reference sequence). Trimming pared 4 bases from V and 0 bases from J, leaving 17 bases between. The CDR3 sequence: CASSTRRPLSSYNSPLHF. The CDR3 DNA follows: TGTGCCAGCAGCACTCGCCGCCCACTGAGCTCCTATAATTCACCCCTCCACTTT.

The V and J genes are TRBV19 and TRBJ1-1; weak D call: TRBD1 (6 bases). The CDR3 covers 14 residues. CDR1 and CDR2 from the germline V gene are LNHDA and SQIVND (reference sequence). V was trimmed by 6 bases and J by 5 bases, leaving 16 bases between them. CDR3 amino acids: CASRSQGLATEAFF. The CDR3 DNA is TGTGCCAGTAGATCACAGGGTTTGGCGACTGAAGCTTTCTTT.